The 7 T cell receptor beta chains presented below share a single source sample, sequenced in a study of OX40 agonist ivuxolimab in advanced cancers. Produced via immunoSEQ multiplex PCR; TCRdb's table is partial and in-frame only. This table has about 26,000 clones, over 80% appearing once. Sequencing used CD4+ or CD8+ T cells sorted from blood, obtained in a trial of the OX40 agonist ivuxolimab. These receptors came from an adult with an advanced solid tumor such as melanoma, head and neck, liver or kidney cancer.

This clone was counted once. The V call is TRBV7-6, the J call TRBJ2-3; weak D call: TRBD2 (6 bases). Germline V gene sequence: CDR1 SGHVS, CDR2 FNYEAQ. CDR3 length: 15 amino acids. V lost 0 bases and J 4 bases, leaving 11 bases between the germline ends. The CDR3 region is CASSLAGGVADTQYF. CDR3 sequence (DNA): TGTGCCAGCAGCTTAGCGGGCGGGGTAGCAGATACGCAGTATTTT.

The CDR3 reads CASSWVGSGANVLTF. CDR3 in DNA: TGTGCCAGCAGCTGGGTGGGCTCTGGGGCCAACGTCCTGACTTTC. J is TRBJ2-6 and V is TRBV7-6; D gene uncertain. The CDR3 runs 15 residues. The V and J ends lost 4 bases and 0 bases respectively, with 7 bases between them. CDR1 and CDR2 (germline): SGHVS, FNYEAQ.

The rearrangement links TRBV19 to TRBJ2-5, with unresolved D. CDR3 size: 12 residues. Trimming removed 1 base at V and 4 bases at J, with 4 bases between. Germline V lookup: CDR1 LNHDA, CDR2 SQIVND (reference sequence). The CDR3 spells CASSIAGETQYF. As DNA, the CDR3 is TGTGCCAGTAGTATAGCAGGAGAGACCCAGTACTTC.

The chain uses TRBV5-5 and TRBJ1-2; D is possibly TRBD1 (5 bases). Trimming removed 4 bases at V and 4 bases at J, with 14 bases between. Germline CDR1 is SGHKS and CDR2 is YYEKEE (reference sequence). The CDR3 sequence is 14 residues long. CDR3 loop: CASSVWGDTYGYTF. CDR3 in DNA: TGTGCCAGCAGCGTGTGGGGGGATACCTATGGCTACACCTTC.

The V and J genes are TRBV11-3 and TRBJ2-2; 8 nucleotides line up with TRBD1. CDR1 and CDR2 from the germline V gene are SGHNT and YENEEA. The J segment lost 7 bases and the V segment lost 5 bases, leaving 6 bases of the junction unmatched. The CDR3 spans 14 residues. The CDR3, as DNA: TGTGCCAGCAGCCCCAGGGGGCGTAACGGGGAGCTGTTTTTT. Protein sequence: CASSPRGRNGELFF.

A single count supports this clone. The rearrangement joins TRBV29-1 to TRBJ1-5; no clear D. The germline gives CDR1 SQVTM, CDR2 ANQGSEA. The length of the CDR3 is 13 residues. The V and J ends lost 4 bases and 0 bases respectively, with 7 bases between them. Written as DNA, the CDR3 is TGCAGCGTTGCCTGGGATAGCAATCAGCCCCAGCATTTT. Translated, it gives CSVAWDSNQPQHF.

The rearrangement uses TRBV28 and TRBJ1-6; 10 nucleotides align to TRBD1. Germline V CDR1 and CDR2: MDHEN, SYDVKM. Trimming took 3 bases from V and 9 from J; bases not matched to a gene: 8. This CDR3 is built from 16 residues. This chain's CDR3 is CASSFGWTGGISPLHF. In DNA, the CDR3 is TGTGCCAGCAGTTTTGGATGGACAGGGGGGATTTCACCCCTCCACTTT. The whole variable domain, filled in from reference TRBV28 and TRBJ1-6, reads DVKVTQSSRYLVKRTGEKVFLECVQDMDHENMFWYRQDPGLGLRLIYFSYDVKMKEKGDIPEGYSVSREKKERFSLILESASTNQTSMYLCASSFGWTGGISPLHFGNGTRLTVT.